This T cell receptor beta chain was found in a study of blood T cell repertoires in COVID-19 (dated by TCRdb to between 2020 and 2021). Regarding the study in general: Samples covering the acute and convalescent phases of COVID-19 were provided by collaborators in the United States, Italy and Spain. The prospective study material was composed of cDNA or gDNA derived from T cells, B-cell-depleted T cells, or PBMCs. The dataset comprised deeply sampled blood TCRbeta repertoires from subjects exposed to, actively infected with, or recovered from COVID-19. The repertoires were released in a freely available public database intended as a resource for research on the immune response to SARS-CoV-2. Samples were obtained from the ongoing ImmuneRACE study (first 160 participants) and from some 1,300 subjects provided by 6 global collaborators. The sample metadata nearly always contained a de-identified subject ID, COVID-19 status, age in years and sex. Where available, HLA class I and class II types were taken from metadata supplied by the sample provider and were not determined by assay-based typing. Overall study results and their limits: Clinical and demographic metadata were provided uncurated, with the amount varying by source and participant.

The CDR3 covers 13 residues, taking in both the cysteine and the phenylalanine. Only CDR3 DNA is held: 39 bases, read in frame from base 1. The germline V gene sets CDR1 to ENHRY and CDR2 to SYGVKD. Trimming at the junction amounts to 6 bases on V and 6 bases on J, and the germline ends lie 12 bases apart. Remarks on this clone: Its antigen specificity is not known. No base quality information exists; no much larger clone differs at one position.

Each collaborating institution followed its own protocols to collect whole blood in K2EDTA tubes. Collaborator samples were shipped for TCRbeta analysis as frozen whole blood, isolated PBMCs, or DNA extracted from either sample type. The immunoSEQ Assay, a bias-controlled multiplex PCR, was used to amplify TCRbeta CDR3 regions from genomic DNA. The original methods were these. Within the assay, amplification of reference gene primers was used to estimate how many nucleated cells each sample contained. To quantify the absolute abundance of each unique TCRbeta CDR3 rearrangement, sequence reads were collapsed and filtered. Productive Simpson clonality was computed per sample as the square root of Simpson's diversity index over productive rearrangements. The clones in this table, taken by TCRdb from immuneACCESS, are in-frame only. Not every clone is retained; where verified, under half of the shortfall comes from an unresolved V gene, and the cause of the rest is unknown. For V, J and clone size, that table is used; D and trimming come from the DNA. The sample records roughly 36,000 clones, more than 75% of which are singletons. Approximately 25% of the sample goes to the ten largest clones.

Here the chain combines TRBV10-3 and TRBJ1-5; 5 matching bases give a weak D call of TRBD1. The specimen sequenced was peripheral blood. The sequence came from a man in his forties or fifties with active or convalescent COVID-19. The CDR3 protein is CAIRGTQRQPQHF. The DNA sequence is TGTGCCATCAGGGGGACTCAACGTCAGCCCCAGCATTTT.